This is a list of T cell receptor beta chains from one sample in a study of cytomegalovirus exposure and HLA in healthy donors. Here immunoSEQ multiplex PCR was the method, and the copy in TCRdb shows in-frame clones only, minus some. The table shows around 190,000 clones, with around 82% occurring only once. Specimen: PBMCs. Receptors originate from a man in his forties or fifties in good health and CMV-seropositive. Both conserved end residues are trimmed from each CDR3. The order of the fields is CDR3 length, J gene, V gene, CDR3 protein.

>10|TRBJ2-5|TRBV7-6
ASSWTGNEQY
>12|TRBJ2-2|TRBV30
AWSGISGTGELF
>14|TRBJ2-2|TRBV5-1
ASSGLAGVNTGELF
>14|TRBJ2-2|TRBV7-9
SSSLGGLAFGGELF
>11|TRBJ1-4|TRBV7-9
ASSLQDRDKLF
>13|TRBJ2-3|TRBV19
ASRAGLAATDTQY
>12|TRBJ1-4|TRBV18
ASSTGHINEKLF
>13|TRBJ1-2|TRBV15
ATTIRGGPESGYT
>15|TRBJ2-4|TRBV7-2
ASSLSRDWGAKNSQY
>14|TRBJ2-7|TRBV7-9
ASSSEIHSSLYEQY
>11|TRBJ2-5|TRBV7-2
ASKPGSKETQY
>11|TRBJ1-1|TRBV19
ATGEFVNTEAF
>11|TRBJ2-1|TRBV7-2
ASSLSRYNEQF
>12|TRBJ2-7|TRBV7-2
ASTPAGRANEQY
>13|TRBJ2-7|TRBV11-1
ASSLDGTGEEEQY
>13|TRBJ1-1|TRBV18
ASSPRGQDLLGAF
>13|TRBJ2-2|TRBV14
ASRPGVAATGELF
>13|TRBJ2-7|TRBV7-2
ASSLAAGDNYEQY
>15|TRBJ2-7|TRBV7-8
ASSPLDSRLAGAEQY
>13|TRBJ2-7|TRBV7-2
ASTPSTGGAYEQY
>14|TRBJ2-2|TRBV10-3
AISEGVPGGPGELF
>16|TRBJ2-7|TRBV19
ASSIGEWATSLKYEQY
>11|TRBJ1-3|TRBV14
ASSPTVGNTIY
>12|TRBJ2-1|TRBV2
ASSDLSGSREQF
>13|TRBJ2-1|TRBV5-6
ASSLTGGPGNEQF
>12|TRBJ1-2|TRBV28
ASSGTESNYGYT
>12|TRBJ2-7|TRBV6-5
ASRGPGQGGEQY
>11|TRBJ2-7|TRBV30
AWSGGTAYEQY
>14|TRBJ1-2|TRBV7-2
ASTDSRQGLTDGYT
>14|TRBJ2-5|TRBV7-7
ASSLGLAGGRETQY
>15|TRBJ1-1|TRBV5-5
ASSLDFITGLNTEAF
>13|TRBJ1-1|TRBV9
ASSVDNNLNTEAF
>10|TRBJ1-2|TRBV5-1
ASSSTVDGYT
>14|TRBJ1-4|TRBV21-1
ASRQASVPAGEKLF
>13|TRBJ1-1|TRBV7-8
ASSSPLNKNTEAF
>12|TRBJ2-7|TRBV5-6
ASSLGTGAYEQY
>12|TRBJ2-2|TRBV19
ASSIAGRTGELF
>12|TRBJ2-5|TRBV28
ASSLRRTGVTQY
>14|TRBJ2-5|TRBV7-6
ASSPGQGRGWETQY
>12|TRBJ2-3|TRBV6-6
ASSSSGGTDTQY
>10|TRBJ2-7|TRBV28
ASSGTTYEQY
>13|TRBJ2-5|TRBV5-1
ASRQVAGGRETQY
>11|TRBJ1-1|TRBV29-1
SVRRATNTEAF
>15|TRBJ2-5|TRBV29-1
SVERAGQGEYQETQY
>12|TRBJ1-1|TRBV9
ASSSGQGRTEAF
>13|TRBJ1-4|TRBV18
ASSPGQGASEKLF
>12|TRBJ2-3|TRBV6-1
ASSELAGYVTQY
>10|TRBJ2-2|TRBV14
ASSLGPGELF
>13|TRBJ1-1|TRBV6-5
ASSYLGGRNTEAF
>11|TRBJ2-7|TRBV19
ASSIGAVYEQY
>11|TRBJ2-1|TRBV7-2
ASSLTNYNEQF
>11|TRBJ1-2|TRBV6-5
ASSITGNYGYT
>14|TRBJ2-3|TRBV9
ASSVAISGGTDTQY